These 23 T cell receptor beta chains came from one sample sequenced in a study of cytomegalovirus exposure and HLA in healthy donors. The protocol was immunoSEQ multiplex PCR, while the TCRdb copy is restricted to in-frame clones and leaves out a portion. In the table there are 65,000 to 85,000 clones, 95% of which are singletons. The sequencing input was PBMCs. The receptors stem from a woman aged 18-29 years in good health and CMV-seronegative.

The CDR3 spells CSVEAQGSYEQYF. Here the CDR3 DNA reads TGCAGCGTTGAGGCACAGGGATCCTACGAGCAGTACTTC. The chain uses TRBV29-1 and TRBJ2-7; maybe TRBD1 (6 bases). CDR3 size: 13 residues. Per germline, CDR1 SQVTM and CDR2 ANQGSEA. With 3 bases removed from V and 1 base from J, the gap between germline ends came to 10 bases.

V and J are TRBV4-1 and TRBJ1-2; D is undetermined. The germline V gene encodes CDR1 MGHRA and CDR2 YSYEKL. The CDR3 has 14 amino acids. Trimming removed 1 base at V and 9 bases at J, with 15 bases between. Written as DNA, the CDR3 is TGCGCCAGCAGCCAAGTATCAGCTAGTTACAGCTACACCTTC. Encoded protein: CASSQVSASYSYTF.

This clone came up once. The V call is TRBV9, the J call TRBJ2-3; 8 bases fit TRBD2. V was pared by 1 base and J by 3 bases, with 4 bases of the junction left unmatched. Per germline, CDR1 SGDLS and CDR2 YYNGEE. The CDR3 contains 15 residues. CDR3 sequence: CASSVTSGVTDTQYF. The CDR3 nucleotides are TGTGCCAGCAGCGTAACTAGCGGAGTTACAGATACGCAGTATTTT.

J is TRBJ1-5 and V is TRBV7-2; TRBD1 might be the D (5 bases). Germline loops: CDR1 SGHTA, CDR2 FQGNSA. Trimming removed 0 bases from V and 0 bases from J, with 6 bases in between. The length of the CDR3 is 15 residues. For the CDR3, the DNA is TGTGCCAGCAGCTTAGCAGGGGTTAGCAATCAGCCCCAGCATTTT. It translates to CASSLAGVSNQPQHF.

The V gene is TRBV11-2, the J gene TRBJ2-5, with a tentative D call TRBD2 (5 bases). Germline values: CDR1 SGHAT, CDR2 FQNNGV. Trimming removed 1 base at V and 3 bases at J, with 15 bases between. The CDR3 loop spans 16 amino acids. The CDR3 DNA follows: TGTGCCAGCAGCTTAGTGGCCCGTCCGGGAAAAGAGACCCAGTACTTC. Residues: CASSLVARPGKETQYF.

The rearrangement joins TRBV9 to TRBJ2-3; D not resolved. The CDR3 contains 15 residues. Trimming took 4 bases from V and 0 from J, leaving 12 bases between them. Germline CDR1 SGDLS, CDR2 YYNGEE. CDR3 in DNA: TGTGCCAGCAGCATCGACTCGACTAGCACAGATACGCAGTATTTT. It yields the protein CASSIDSTSTDTQYF.

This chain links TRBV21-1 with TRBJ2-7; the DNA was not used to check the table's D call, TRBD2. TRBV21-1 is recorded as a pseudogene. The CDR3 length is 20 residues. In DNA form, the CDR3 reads TGTGCCAGCCTAAAAGGGGGGAGGGGCAGGGGACGCCCAGTAGTCTACGAGCAGTACTTC. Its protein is CASLKGGRGRGRPVVYEQYF.

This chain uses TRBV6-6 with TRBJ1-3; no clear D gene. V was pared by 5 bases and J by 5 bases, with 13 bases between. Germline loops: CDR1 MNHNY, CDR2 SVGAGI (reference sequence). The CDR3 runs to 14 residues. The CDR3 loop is CASSPSVERNTIYF. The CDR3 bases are TGTGCCAGCAGTCCGTCGGTCGAGAGAAACACCATATATTTT.

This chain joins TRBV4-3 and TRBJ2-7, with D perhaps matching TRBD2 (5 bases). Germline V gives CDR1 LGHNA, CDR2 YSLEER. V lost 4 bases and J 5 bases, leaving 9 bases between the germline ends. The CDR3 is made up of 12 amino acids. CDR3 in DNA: TGCGCCAGCAGCCCTGCCGGGAACGAGCAGTACTTC. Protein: CASSPAGNEQYF.

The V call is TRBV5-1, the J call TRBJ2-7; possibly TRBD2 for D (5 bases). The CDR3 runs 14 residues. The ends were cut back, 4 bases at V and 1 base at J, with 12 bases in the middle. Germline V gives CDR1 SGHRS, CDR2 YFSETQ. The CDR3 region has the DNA TGCGCCAGCAGCCCGGACTTGTCGTCCTACGAGCAGTACTTC. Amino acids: CASSPDLSSYEQYF.

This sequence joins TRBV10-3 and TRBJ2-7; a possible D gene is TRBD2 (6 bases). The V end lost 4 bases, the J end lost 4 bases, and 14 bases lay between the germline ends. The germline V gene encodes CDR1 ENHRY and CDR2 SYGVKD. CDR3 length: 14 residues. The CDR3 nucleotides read TGTGCCATCAGTGTTGACTGGAGGGATTACGAGCAGTACTTC. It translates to CAISVDWRDYEQYF.

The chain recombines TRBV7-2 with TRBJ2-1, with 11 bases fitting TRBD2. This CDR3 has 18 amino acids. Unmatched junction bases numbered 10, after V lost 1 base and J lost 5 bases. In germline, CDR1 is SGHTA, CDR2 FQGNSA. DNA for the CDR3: TGTGCCAGCAGCTTAGTAGGTAGCGGGGGGGCCTCGAACAATGAGCAGTTCTTC. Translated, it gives CASSLVGSGGASNNEQFF.

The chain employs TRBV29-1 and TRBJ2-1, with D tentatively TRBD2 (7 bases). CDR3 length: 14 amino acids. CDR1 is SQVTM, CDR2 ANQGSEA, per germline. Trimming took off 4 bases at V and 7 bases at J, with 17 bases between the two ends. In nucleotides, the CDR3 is TGCAGCGTTGTCCCCTTCGGGGGGCTTAATGAGCAGTTCTTC. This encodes CSVVPFGGLNEQFF.

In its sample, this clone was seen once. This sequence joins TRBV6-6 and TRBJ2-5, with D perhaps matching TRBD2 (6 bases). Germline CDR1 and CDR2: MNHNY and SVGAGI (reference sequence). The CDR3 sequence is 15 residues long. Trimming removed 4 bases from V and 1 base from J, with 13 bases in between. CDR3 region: CASSWVADPQETQYF. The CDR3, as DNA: TGTGCCAGCAGTTGGGTAGCGGACCCCCAAGAGACCCAGTACTTC.

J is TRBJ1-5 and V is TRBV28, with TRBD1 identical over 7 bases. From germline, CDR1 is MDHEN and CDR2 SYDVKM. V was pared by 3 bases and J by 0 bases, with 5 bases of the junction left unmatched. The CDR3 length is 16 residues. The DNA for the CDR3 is TGTGCCAGCAGTTTTCTACAGGGGAATAGCAATCAGCCCCAGCATTTT. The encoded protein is CASSFLQGNSNQPQHF.

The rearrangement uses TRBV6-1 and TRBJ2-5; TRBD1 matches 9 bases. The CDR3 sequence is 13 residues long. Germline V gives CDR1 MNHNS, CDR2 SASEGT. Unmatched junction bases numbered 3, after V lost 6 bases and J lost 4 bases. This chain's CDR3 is CASRGQGRETQYF. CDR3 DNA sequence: TGTGCCAGCAGGGGACAGGGTCGAGAGACCCAGTACTTC.

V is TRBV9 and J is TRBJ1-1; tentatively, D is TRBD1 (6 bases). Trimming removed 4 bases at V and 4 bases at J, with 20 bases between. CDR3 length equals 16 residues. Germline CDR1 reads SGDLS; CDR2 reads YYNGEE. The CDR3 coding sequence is TGTGCCAGCAGCCCCCAGAACAGGGTCGGGGCCACTGAAGCTTTCTTT. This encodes CASSPQNRVGATEAFF.

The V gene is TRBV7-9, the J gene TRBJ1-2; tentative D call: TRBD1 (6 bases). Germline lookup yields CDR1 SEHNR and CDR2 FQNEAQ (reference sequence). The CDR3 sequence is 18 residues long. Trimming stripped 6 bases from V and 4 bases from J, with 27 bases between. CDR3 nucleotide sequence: TGTGCCAGCAGGGGAAGCAGGGGCCGCTCCCGTTTAAGCTATGGCTACACCTTC. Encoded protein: CASRGSRGRSRLSYGYTF. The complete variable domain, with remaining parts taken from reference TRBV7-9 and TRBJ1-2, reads DTGVSQNPRHKITKRGQNVTFRCDPISEHNRLYWYRQTLGQGPEFLTYFQNEAQLEKSRLLSDRFSAERPKGSFSTLEIQRTEQGDSAMYLCASRGSRGRSRLSYGYTFGSGTRLTVV.

The CDR3 region is CASSPGLASSETQYF. The DNA for the CDR3 is TGTGCCAGCAGCCCCGGACTAGCTTCATCAGAGACCCAGTACTTC. The chain employs TRBV14 and TRBJ2-5, with 8 bases identical to TRBD2. V gave up 4 bases and J gave up 4 bases; unmatched junction bases: 8. Germline lookup yields CDR1 SGHDN and CDR2 FVKESK. CDR3 length: 15 amino acids.

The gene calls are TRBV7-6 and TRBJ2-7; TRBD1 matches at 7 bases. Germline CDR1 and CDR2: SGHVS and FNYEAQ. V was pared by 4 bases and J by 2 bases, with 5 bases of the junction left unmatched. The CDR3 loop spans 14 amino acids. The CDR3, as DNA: TGTGCCAGCAGCTCAGAGGGGGCAGCCTACGAGCAGTACTTC. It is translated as CASSSEGAAYEQYF.

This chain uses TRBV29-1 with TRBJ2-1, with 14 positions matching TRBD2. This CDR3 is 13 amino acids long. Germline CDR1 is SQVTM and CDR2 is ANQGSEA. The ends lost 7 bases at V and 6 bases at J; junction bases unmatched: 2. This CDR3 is CSEGLAGANEQFF. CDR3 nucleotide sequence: TGCAGCGAGGGACTAGCGGGGGCCAATGAGCAGTTCTTC.

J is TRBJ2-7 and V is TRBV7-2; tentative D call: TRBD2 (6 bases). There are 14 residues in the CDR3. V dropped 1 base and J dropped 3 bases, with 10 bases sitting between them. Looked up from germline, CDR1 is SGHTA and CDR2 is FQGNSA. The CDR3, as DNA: TGTGCCAGCAGCTTAGGGGGGGTTCTCTACGAGCAGTACTTC. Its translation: CASSLGGVLYEQYF.

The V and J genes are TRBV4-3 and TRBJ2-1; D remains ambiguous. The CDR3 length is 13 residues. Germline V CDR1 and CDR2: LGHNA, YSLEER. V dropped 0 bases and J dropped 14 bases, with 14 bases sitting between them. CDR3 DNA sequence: TGCGCCAGCAGCCAAGAACCCCGCACTCAAAAGTTCTTC. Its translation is CASSQEPRTQKFF.